The sequence of this TCR beta chain was determined in a study of blood T cell repertoires in COVID-19. Sequencing used immunoSEQ multiplex PCR; TCRdb keeps in-frame clones, though not all of them. This sample has around 100,000 clones, with 85% found just once. This CDR3 contains 17 residues. Trimming cost V 4 bases and J 10 bases; bases outside gene matches: 17. The germline gives CDR1 SGHTA, CDR2 FQGNSA. The V call is TRBV7-2, the J call TRBJ2-5, with 11 nucleotides matching TRBD2. The sample taken for sequencing was peripheral blood. This sequence originates from a human donor in a cohort sampled during active COVID-19. CDR3 protein: CASSYSPWTSGSMDQYF. The CDR3 region has the DNA TGTGCCAGCAGCTACAGCCCCTGGACTAGCGGGTCGATGGACCAGTACTTC.